The next 16 T cell receptor beta chains were all read from a single sample in a study of blood T cell repertoires in COVID-19. The repertoire was sequenced with immunoSEQ multiplex PCR; TCRdb's copy has only in-frame clones and lacks some. The data hold roughly 45,000 clones, with 75% to 90% observed a single time. The sample taken for sequencing was peripheral blood. Receptors originate from a man in his sixties with active COVID-19.

This chain uses TRBV5-1 with TRBJ1-1; 7 positions match TRBD1. The length of the CDR3 is 14 residues. V was clipped by 1 base and J by 11 bases; unmatched bases: 11. Germline V lookup: CDR1 SGHRS, CDR2 YFSETQ. CDR3 bases: TGCGCCAGCAGCTTGTCGGCAGGGGGGATAGATGCTTTCTTT. Translated, it gives CASSLSAGGIDAFF. The entire variable domain, with the rest obtained from reference TRBV5-1 and TRBJ1-1, is as follows: KAGVTQTPRYLIKTRGQQVTLSCSPISGHRSVSWYQQTPGQGLQFLFEYFSETQRNKGNFPGRFSGRQFSNSRSEMNVSTLELGDSALYLCASSLSAGGIDAFFGQGTRLTVV.

For the CDR3, the DNA is TGCGCCAGCAGCCCCCTTGGACTAGCGGGAGAAAAGACCCAGTACTTC. Encoded protein: CASSPLGLAGEKTQYF. The J gene is TRBJ2-5, the V gene TRBV4-1, with 13 bases identical to TRBD2. With 4 bases clipped from V and 6 bases from J, the junction kept 8 bases outside the gene matches. Germline V gene data show CDR1 as MGHRA and CDR2 as YSYEKL. This CDR3 spans 16 amino acids.

This rearrangement joins TRBV5-1 to TRBJ1-5; the D gene is possibly TRBD1 (6 bases). This CDR3 comprises 14 residues. Germline loops: CDR1 SGHRS, CDR2 YFSETQ. V was clipped by 4 bases and J by 0 bases, with 8 bases between them. The CDR3, as DNA: TGCGCCAGCAGCCTGGACAGTAGCAATCAGCCCCAGCATTTT. Translated, it gives CASSLDSSNQPQHF.

The chain joins TRBV10-3 to TRBJ2-3; 7 nucleotides align to TRBD2. Germline trimming cut 2 bases from V and 6 bases from J; bases unmatched to any gene: 5. Germline V gene sequence: CDR1 ENHRY, CDR2 SYGVKD. The CDR3 has 14 residues. In DNA, the CDR3 is TGTGCCATCAGTGAGCCTGGACTAGGGGATACGCAGTATTTT. Protein product: CAISEPGLGDTQYF.

The gene calls are TRBV5-1 and TRBJ2-7; no definite D call. The germline CDR1 and CDR2 sequences are SGHRS and YFSETQ. The CDR3 is 14 residues long. Trimming left V 0 bases short and J 1 base short, with 8 bases between. The CDR3 bases are TGCGCCAGCAGCTTGGGAGACGGGTCCTACGAGCAGTACTTC. It encodes CASSLGDGSYEQYF.

The chain joins TRBV9 to TRBJ1-2; 8 bases match TRBD1. The germline CDR1 and CDR2 sequences are SGDLS and YYNGEE. V lost 6 bases to trimming and J lost 6 bases; unmatched junction nucleotides: 13. The CDR3 is 15 amino acids. The CDR3 loop reads CASTPGQGSSNGYTF. In nucleotides, the CDR3 is TGTGCCAGCACTCCCGGACAGGGAAGTTCAAATGGCTACACCTTC.

The V gene is TRBV5-1, the J gene TRBJ2-7; a weak D match, TRBD2 (5 bases). CDR1 and CDR2 (germline): SGHRS, YFSETQ. CDR3 size: 13 residues. V was cut by 0 bases and J by 6 bases, with 10 bases left in between. The CDR3, as DNA: TGCGCCAGCAGCTTGGGAGGGTTTGGCGAGCAGTACTTC. Its translation: CASSLGGFGEQYF.

The chain has TRBV7-2 and TRBJ2-2, with 10 bases fitting TRBD1. Trimming took 5 bases from V and 7 from J; bases not matched to a gene: 7. This CDR3 contains 15 residues. CDR1 SGHTA and CDR2 FQGNSA come from the germline V gene. Here the CDR3 reads CASSGRDRGLGELFF. CDR3 in DNA: TGTGCCAGCAGCGGCCGGGACAGGGGCCTCGGGGAGCTGTTTTTT.

The chain combines TRBV6-2 or TRBV6-3 with TRBJ2-1, with TRBD1 as a possible D gene (6 bases). Trimming left V 0 bases short and J 2 bases short, with 11 bases between. From germline, CDR1 is MNHEY and CDR2 SVGEGT. The CDR3 sequence is 16 residues long. The CDR3 region is CASSYSIQGPYNEQFF. Written as DNA, the CDR3 is TGTGCCAGCAGTTACTCGATCCAGGGGCCCTACAATGAGCAGTTCTTC.

CDR3 in amino acids: CSVSELAEYSYEQYF. The CDR3 DNA reads as TGCAGCGTTTCTGAACTAGCGGAGTACTCCTACGAGCAGTACTTC. The chain has TRBV29-1 and TRBJ2-7; 8 bases are a match to TRBD2. The germline V gene encodes CDR1 SQVTM and CDR2 ANQGSEA. With 5 bases clipped from V and 0 bases from J, the junction kept 9 bases outside the gene matches. This CDR3 has 15 residues.

The chain combines TRBV10-3 with TRBJ2-3; D ambiguous. CDR3 length: 13 amino acids. V was trimmed by 2 bases and J by 1 base, leaving 4 bases between them. The germline V gene encodes CDR1 ENHRY and CDR2 SYGVKD. The CDR3 DNA is TGTGCCATCAGTGAGGGGCGCACAGATACGCAGTATTTT. Amino acid sequence: CAISEGRTDTQYF.

This chain uses TRBV5-1 with TRBJ2-7; D is perhaps TRBD1 (5 bases). The CDR3 consists of 14 residues. Germline assignment: CDR1 SGHRS and CDR2 YFSETQ. Trimming took 4 bases from V and 2 from J, leaving 13 bases between them. The CDR3 sequence: CASSVDMVAYEQYF. CDR3 coding DNA: TGCGCCAGCAGCGTGGACATGGTTGCCTACGAGCAGTACTTC.

This clone appeared a single time. The chain recombines TRBV12-3 or TRBV12-4 with TRBJ2-1; TRBD2 matches at 13 bases. Unmatched junction bases numbered 4, after V lost 11 bases and J lost 6 bases. The CDR3 totals 13 residues. This chain's CDR3 is CASRTSGSNEQFF. CDR3 nucleotide sequence: TGTGCCTCACGGACTAGCGGGAGCAATGAGCAGTTCTTC.

V and J are TRBV11-2 and TRBJ2-1; 10 bases agree with TRBD2. This CDR3 comprises 15 residues. With 5 bases clipped from V and 8 bases from J, the junction kept 9 bases outside the gene matches. Germline values: CDR1 SGHAT, CDR2 FQNNGV. CDR3 in DNA: TGTGCCAGCAGCCTCCTGAGCGGGAGGGCCTATGAGCAGTTCTTC. This codes for CASSLLSGRAYEQFF.

There are a few counts of this clone. The gene calls are TRBV19 and TRBJ1-2; 8 bases align to TRBD1. V shed 5 bases, J shed 4 bases, and the junction held 9 bases outside the gene matches. Germline loops: CDR1 LNHDA, CDR2 SQIVND (reference sequence). CDR3 length equals 15 residues. For the CDR3, the DNA is TGTGCCAGTAGTGGGACAGGCCGCTCCTCCTATGGCTACACCTTC. It codes for CASSGTGRSSYGYTF.

The J gene is TRBJ2-3, the V gene TRBV4-2, with a weak D call TRBD2 (5 bases). Germline V gene data show CDR1 as LGHNA and CDR2 as YNFKEQ. The V and J ends lost 11 bases and 5 bases respectively, with 17 bases between them. The CDR3 length is 13 residues. CDR3 DNA sequence: TGTGCCTCTGCCTCCCCCGAGGGAGATACGCAGTATTTT. Translated: CASASPEGDTQYF.